This T cell receptor (beta chain) originates from a study of blood T cell repertoires in COVID-19. Germline lookup yields CDR1 MNHNY and CDR2 SVGAGI (reference sequence). The V end was cut by 2 bases, the J end by 1 base, with 8 bases between. The CDR3 is 14 residues long. Generated by immunoSEQ multiplex PCR, the TCRdb table keeps only in-frame clones and is missing some. Among about 300,000 clones listed, more than 80% were seen once. The sequence was collected from a man in his late teens or twenties who had recovered from COVID-19. Sequencing was done on a sample of peripheral blood. The chain recombines TRBV6-6 with TRBJ1-2; D is unresolved. CDR3 protein: CASSYGQVNYGYTF. Here the CDR3 DNA reads TGTGCCAGCAGTTACGGGCAGGTTAACTATGGCTACACCTTC.